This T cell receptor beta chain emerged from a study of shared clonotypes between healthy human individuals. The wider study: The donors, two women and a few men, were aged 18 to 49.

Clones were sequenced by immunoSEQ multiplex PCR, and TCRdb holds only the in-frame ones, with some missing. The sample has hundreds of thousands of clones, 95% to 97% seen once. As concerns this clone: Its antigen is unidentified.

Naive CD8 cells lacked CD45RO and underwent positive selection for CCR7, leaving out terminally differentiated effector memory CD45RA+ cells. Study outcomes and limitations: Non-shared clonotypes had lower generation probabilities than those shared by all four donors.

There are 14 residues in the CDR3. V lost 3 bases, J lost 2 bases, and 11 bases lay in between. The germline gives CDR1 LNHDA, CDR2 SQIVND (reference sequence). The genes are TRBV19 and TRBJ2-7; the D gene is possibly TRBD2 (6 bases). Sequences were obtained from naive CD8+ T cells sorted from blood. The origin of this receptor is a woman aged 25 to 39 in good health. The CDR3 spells CASSMTSGAYEQYF. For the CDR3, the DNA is TGTGCCAGTAGTATGACTAGTGGAGCCTACGAGCAGTACTTC. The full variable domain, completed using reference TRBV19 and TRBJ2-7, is DGGITQSPKYLFRKEGQNVTLSCEQNLNHDAMYWYRQDPGQGLRLIYYSQIVNDFQKGDIAEGYSVSREKKESFPLTVTSAQKNPTAFYLCASSMTSGAYEQYFGPGTRLTVT.